This TCR beta chain emerged from a study of cytomegalovirus exposure and HLA in healthy donors. Study in general: Across around 400 genotyped donors, about 86% landed in the Caucasian-associated ancestry cluster. Findings of the study overall: Later analysis suggested most CMV-associated TCR beta chains were HLA-restricted. The classifier, whose performance was assessed in both the original and validation cohorts, reportedly diagnosed cytomegalovirus status with high specificity and sensitivity. It was 150 to 200 TCR beta chains that were listed as cytomegalovirus-associated.

The PCR employed 60 Vbeta primers together with 13 Jbeta primers. Assay: immunoSEQ multiplex PCR; the TCRdb copy retains only in-frame clones and omits some. The data contain around 150,000 clones, 85% to 90% of them singletons. V was clipped by 8 bases and J by 8 bases; unmatched bases: 6. This CDR3 has 14 residues. Germline CDR1 and CDR2: MGHRA and YSYEKL. Worth noting for this clone: Its target is unknown.

This TCR was recovered from a woman aged 25 to 39 in good health and CMV-seronegative. Sequencing used PBMCs. J is TRBJ2-1 and V is TRBV4-1; the match to TRBD2 covers 13 bases. The CDR3 protein is CASATSGRFHEQFF. CDR3 nucleotides: TGCGCCAGCGCGACTAGCGGGAGGTTCCATGAGCAGTTCTTC.